These 8 T cell receptor beta chains originate from one sample sequenced in a study of Ad26.COV2.S vaccination and SARS-CoV-2 variants. Stated treatment: roughly 20 received Ad26.COV2.S at low or high dose, single or two shots; roughly five received placebo; per-sample allocation not given. All samples were drawn on day 63, counting from the first vaccine or placebo injection. Data came from immunoSEQ multiplex PCR; TCRdb stores just in-frame clones and leaves some out. The sample contains fewer than 800,000 clones, around 92% of which appear only once. The sequences come from peripheral blood, collected in a trial of Ad26.COV2.S vaccine versus placebo. These receptors were taken from a person between 18 and 65 years old who received the Ad26.COV2.S COVID-19 vaccine or a placebo.

V and J are TRBV24-1 and TRBJ2-5; 8 bases match TRBD2. Germline trimming cut 0 bases from V and 8 bases from J; bases unmatched to any gene: 10. This CDR3 contains 16 residues. CDR1 and CDR2 (germline): KGHDR, SFDVKD. The CDR3 loop reads CATSDLSSGPPETQYF. The CDR3 DNA reads as TGTGCCACCAGTGATTTGTCTAGCGGGCCCCCGGAAACCCAGTACTTC.

This chain joins TRBV6-2 or TRBV6-3 and TRBJ2-1; unclear D gene. Trimming took 2 bases from V and 4 from J, leaving 18 bases between them. The germline V gene has CDR1 MNHEY and CDR2 SVGEGT. CDR3 length: 17 amino acids. In DNA form, the CDR3 reads TGTGCCAGCAGTTACGAGTCCCGCGACCCCCTTTACAATGAGCAGTTCTTC. Translating it yields CASSYESRDPLYNEQFF.

The chain recombines TRBV15 with TRBJ2-5; TRBD1 aligns across 7 bases. The CDR3 spans 16 residues. Unmatched junction bases numbered 6, after V lost 1 base and J lost 1 base. The germline gives CDR1 LNHNV, CDR2 YYDKDF (reference sequence). As DNA, the CDR3 is TGTGCCACCAGCAGAGGGCCCGGGACAGCCCAAGAGACCCAGTACTTC. It yields the protein CATSRGPGTAQETQYF.

This clone was seen repeatedly, ten times or more. The CDR3 DNA follows: TGTGCCAGCAGTTACCTCTTTTCTGCCTGGCGGGGCACAGATACGCAGTATTTT. Protein sequence: CASSYLFSAWRGTDTQYF. V is TRBV6-2 or TRBV6-3 and J is TRBJ2-3; D possibly corresponds to TRBD2 (5 bases). The CDR3 spans 18 residues. Germline-derived CDR1 and CDR2 are MNHEY and SVGEGT. Deletions cut 2 bases from V and 1 base from J, with 19 bases between.

V usage is TRBV21-1 and J usage is TRBJ2-3; the table's D call, TRBD2, has no DNA check behind it. TRBV21-1 is a known pseudogene. The length of the CDR3 is 12 residues. The CDR3 is CASRIRTDTQYF. The CDR3 DNA sequence: TGTGCCAGCAGAATTAGAACAGATACGCAGTATTTT.

V gene TRBV5-5 combines with J gene TRBJ2-1, with D uncertain. Trimming stripped 0 bases from V and 6 bases from J, with 13 bases between. CDR1 and CDR2 from the germline V gene are SGHKS and YYEKEE (reference sequence). The CDR3 totals 15 residues. CDR3 sequence: CASSLVGPMTNEQFF. CDR3 DNA: TGTGCCAGCAGCTTGGTAGGGCCTATGACCAATGAGCAGTTCTTC.

The chain joins TRBV12-3 or TRBV12-4 to TRBJ2-7, with D perhaps matching TRBD1 (5 bases). There are 12 residues in the CDR3. Trimming removed 7 bases from V and 6 bases from J, with 13 bases in between. CDR3 DNA: TGTGCCAGCACCCTGGGGCCCGCCGAGCAGTACTTC. This gives the protein CASTLGPAEQYF.

The genes are TRBV19 and TRBJ2-2; D tentatively reads TRBD1 or TRBD2 (5 bases each). Between the trimmed V and J ends, which lost 7 bases and 6 bases, there was a span of 21 bases. The CDR3 consists of 16 residues. CDR1 LNHDA and CDR2 SQIVND come from the germline V gene (reference sequence). In nucleotides, the CDR3 is TGTGCCAGTACCCCCCCTGGGGACCCGCGGTCCGGGGAGCTGTTTTTT. Its protein is CASTPPGDPRSGELFF. The full variable domain, completed using reference TRBV19 and TRBJ2-2, is DGGITQSPKYLFRKEGQNVTLSCEQNLNHDAMYWYRQDPGQGLRLIYYSQIVNDFQKGDIAEGYSVSREKKESFPLTVTSAQKNPTAFYLCASTPPGDPRSGELFFGEGSRLTVL.